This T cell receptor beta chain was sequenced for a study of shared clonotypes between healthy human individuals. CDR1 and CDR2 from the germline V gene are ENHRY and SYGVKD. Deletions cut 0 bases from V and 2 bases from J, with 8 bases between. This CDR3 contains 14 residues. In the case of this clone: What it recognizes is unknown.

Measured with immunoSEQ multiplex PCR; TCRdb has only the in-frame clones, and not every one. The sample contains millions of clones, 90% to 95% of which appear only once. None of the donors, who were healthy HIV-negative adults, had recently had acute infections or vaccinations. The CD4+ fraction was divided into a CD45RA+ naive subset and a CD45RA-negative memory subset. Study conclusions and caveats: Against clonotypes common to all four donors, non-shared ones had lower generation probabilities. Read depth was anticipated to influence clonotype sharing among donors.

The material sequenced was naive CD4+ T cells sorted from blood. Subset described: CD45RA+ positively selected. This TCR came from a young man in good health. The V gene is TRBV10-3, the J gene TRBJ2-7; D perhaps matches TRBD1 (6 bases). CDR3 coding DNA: TGTGCCATCAGTGAGTCCGGACAGCCCTACGAGCAGTACTTC. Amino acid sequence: CAISESGQPYEQYF.